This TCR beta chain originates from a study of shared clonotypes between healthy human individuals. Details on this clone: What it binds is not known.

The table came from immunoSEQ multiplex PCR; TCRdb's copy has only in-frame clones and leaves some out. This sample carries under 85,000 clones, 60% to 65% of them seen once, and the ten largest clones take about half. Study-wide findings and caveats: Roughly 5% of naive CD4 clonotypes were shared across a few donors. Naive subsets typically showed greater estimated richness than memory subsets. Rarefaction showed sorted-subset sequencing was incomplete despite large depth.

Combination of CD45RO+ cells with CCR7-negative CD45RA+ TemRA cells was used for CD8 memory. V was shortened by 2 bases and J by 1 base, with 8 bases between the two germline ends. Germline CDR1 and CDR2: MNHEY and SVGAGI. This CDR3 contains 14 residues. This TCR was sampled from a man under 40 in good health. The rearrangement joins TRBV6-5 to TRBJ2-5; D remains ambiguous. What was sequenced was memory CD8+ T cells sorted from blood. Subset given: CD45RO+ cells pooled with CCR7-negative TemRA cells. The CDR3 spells CASSYIRSQETQYF. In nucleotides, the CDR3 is TGTGCCAGCAGTTACATCAGGAGCCAAGAGACCCAGTACTTC.